This T cell receptor (beta chain) comes out of a study of cytomegalovirus exposure and HLA in healthy donors. Study context: The study's early data release held some 85 million unique TCRs from HLA-typed donors.

Per the germline V gene, CDR1 is MNHEY and CDR2 is SMNVEV (reference sequence). Trimming left V 3 bases short and J 2 bases short, with 10 bases between. This CDR3 has 15 amino acids. Note on this clone: What it recognizes is unknown. The sample holds other DNA sequences that translate to the same CDR3.

Study-level results: Presence/absence analyses assumed roughly uniform sequencing depth across donors. Links to common viral pathogens appeared, in a later analysis, for several of the most significant clusters.

60 Vbeta and 13 Jbeta primers were used in PCR. Data came from immunoSEQ multiplex PCR; TCRdb stores just in-frame clones and leaves some out. The table shows 110,000 or so clones, with 67% occurring only once. Material for sequencing was PBMCs. This sequence was found in a man aged 18 to 29 in good health and CMV-seropositive. The chain carries TRBV27 and TRBJ2-2; D might be TRBD1 (5 bases). CDR3 nucleotide sequence: TGTGCCAGCAGTTTCGACAGACTTAACACCGGGGAGCTGTTTTTT. Translating it yields CASSFDRLNTGELFF.